This TCR beta chain was retrieved from a study of T-cell memory formation after mild COVID-19. As for the study in general: Clusters of TCRs were largely donor specific. Findings and caveats of the study: Most CD4+ clones that shrank were in CM and EM, while CD8+ ones turned up in EMRA. In second-wave clones peaking day 37, SARS-CoV-2 specificity remained unconfirmed.

TCRdb fed the 5' RACE reads into MiXCR, producing one record per CDR3 protein. The sample lists 450,000 to 650,000 distinct CDR3 sequences; 20% were seen once. Concerning this clonotype: Antigen specificity is unknown.

There are 16 residues in the CDR3. The V gene's germline CDR1 is SGHRS and CDR2 YFSETQ. V lost 3 bases and J lost 4; bases outside the gene matches: 11. This TCR was recovered from an adult woman who had mild COVID-19 (a few samples of this study predate the infection). Cell type and time point are not known. The material sequenced was PBMCs or a T cell subset sorted from them (not recorded which). This sequence joins TRBV5-1 and TRBJ1-1, with 8 bases that match TRBD1. CDR3: CASSWTYGQGGTEAFF. The CDR3 region has the DNA TGCGCCAGCAGCTGGACCTACGGACAGGGCGGCACTGAAGCTTTCTTT.